The source of this TCR beta chain is a study of blood T cell repertoires in COVID-19. About the study: From T cells, B-cell-depleted T cells, or PBMCs came the material, which was cDNA or gDNA.

The germline gives CDR1 KGHSH, CDR2 LQKENI. Trimming pared 6 bases from V and 4 bases from J, leaving 12 bases between. The CDR3 is 13 residues long. Libraries were prepared by immunoSEQ multiplex PCR; TCRdb keeps only in-frame clonotypes and omits some of them. This sample has about 160,000 clones, with around 84% found just once. The sample consisted of peripheral blood. The chain has TRBV18 and TRBJ2-5; a possible D gene is TRBD1 (5 bases). The clonotype originates from a woman over 75 with acute or convalescent COVID-19. This CDR3 reads CASSTDIGETQYF. DNA of the CDR3: TGTGCCAGCTCCACGGACATTGGAGAGACCCAGTACTTC.